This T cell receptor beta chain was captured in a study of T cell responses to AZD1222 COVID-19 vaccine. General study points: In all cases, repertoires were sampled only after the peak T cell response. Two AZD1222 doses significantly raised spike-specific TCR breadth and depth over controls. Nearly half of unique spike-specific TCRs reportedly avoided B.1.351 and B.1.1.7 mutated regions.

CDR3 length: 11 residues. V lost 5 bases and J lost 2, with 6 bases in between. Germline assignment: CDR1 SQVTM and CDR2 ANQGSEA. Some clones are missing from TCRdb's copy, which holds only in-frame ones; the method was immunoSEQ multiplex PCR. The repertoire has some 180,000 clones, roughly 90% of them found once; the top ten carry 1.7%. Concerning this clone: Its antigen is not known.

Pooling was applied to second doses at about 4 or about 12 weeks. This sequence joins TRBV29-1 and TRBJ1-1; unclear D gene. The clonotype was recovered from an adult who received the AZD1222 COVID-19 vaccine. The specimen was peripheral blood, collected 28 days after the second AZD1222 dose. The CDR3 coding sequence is TGCAGCGTTAGCACTAACACTGAAGCTTTCTTT. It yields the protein CSVSTNTEAFF.